These T cell receptor beta chains were read from a single sample in a study of shared clonotypes between healthy human individuals. The repertoire was sequenced with immunoSEQ multiplex PCR; TCRdb's copy has only in-frame clones and lacks some. There are some 1,100,000 clones in the sample; approximately 80% occur only once, and approximately 0.56% lies in the top ten. Source material: memory CD4+ T cells from PBMCs. The source of these receptors is a young man in good health. Some clones in this sample may be carry-over from other donors' samples. The CDR3 runs from the conserved cysteine through the conserved F or W. The D gene is left open where the match is weak. The listing skips clone size in some rows; elsewhere it reads once, few, many or a size class.

j_gene	d_gene	abundance	v_gene	CDR3nt	CDR3aa
TRBJ2-7	TRBD2	-	TRBV5-1	TGCGCCAGCAGCGGAGGAGCGGGGGGATCCTACGAGCAGTACTTC	CASSGGAGGSYEQYF
TRBJ1-1	-	few	TRBV29-1	TGCAGCGTTGTGCGGGGCAGTACCACTGAAGCTTTCTTT	CSVVRGSTTEAFF
TRBJ2-7	TRBD2	-	TRBV7-3	TGTGCCAGCAGCTTAGCGGGAGGGAACTACGAGCAGTACTTC	CASSLAGGNYEQYF
TRBJ2-7	TRBD2	-	TRBV5-1	TGCGCCAGCAGCCGGACTAGCGGGAATCTTGACGAGCAGTACTTC	CASSRTSGNLDEQYF
TRBJ2-5	-	-	TRBV5-1	TGCGCCAGCAGTCGTGAAACAGGGTCCCAAGAGACCCAGTACTTC	CASSRETGSQETQYF
TRBJ2-4	TRBD2	-	TRBV4-2	TGTGCCAGCAGCCAAGATACTAGCGGGAGGGCTAGTAACATTCAGTACTTC	CASSQDTSGRASNIQYF
TRBJ1-1	-	-	TRBV7-2	TGTGCCAGCAGCTTAAATCCCGCAGCCGACACTGAAGCTTTCTTT	CASSLNPAADTEAFF
TRBJ2-1	TRBD2	-	TRBV29-1	TGCAGCGCGGGGGGAACTAGCCGGAGGACTAATGAGCAGTTCTTC	CSAGGTSRRTNEQFF
TRBJ2-2	-	-	TRBV6-5	TGTGCCAGCAGGCCGCCGCCACCGGGGGAGCTGTTTTTT	CASRPPPPGELFF
TRBJ1-4	-	-	TRBV19	TGTGCCAGTAACCACGGACGGAATGAAAAACTGTTTTTT	CASNHGRNEKLFF
TRBJ1-1	-	once	TRBV19	TGTGCCAGTAGTACGACAGTGACTGAAGCTTTCTTT	CASSTTVTEAFF
TRBJ1-4	-	-	TRBV5-5	TGTGCCAGCAGCTTGTCACGTTTGCGGGGCACTAATGAAAAACTGTTTTTT	CASSLSRLRGTNEKLFF
TRBJ1-1	-	-	TRBV6-1	TGTGCCAGCAGTCCCTGGGGGGAAAGTGAAGCTTTCTTT	CASSPWGESEAFF
TRBJ2-1	TRBD2	-	TRBV5-1	TGCGCCAGCAGTGTTAGCGGGTCTAGCTCCTACAATGAGCAGTTCTTC	CASSVSGSSSYNEQFF
TRBJ2-6	-	-	TRBV7-8	TGTGCCAGCAGTCCTAAGATCTCTGGGGCCAACGTCCTGACTTTC	CASSPKISGANVLTF
TRBJ1-3	TRBD1	-	TRBV30	TGTGCCTGTATCTCGGGGACAGGTCAAAACACCATATATTTT	CACISGTGQNTIYF
TRBJ2-5	-	few	TRBV28	TGTGCCAGCAGTTCCCACAGCCAAGAGACCCAGTACTTC	CASSSHSQETQYF
TRBJ1-5	-	once	TRBV18	TGTGCCAGCTCCCCCTCCAATCAGCCCCAGCATTTT	CASSPSNQPQHF
TRBJ2-1	-	-	TRBV4-1	TGCGCCAGCAGCCAAGTAAACTATGAGCAGTTCTTC	CASSQVNYEQFF